The 4 T cell receptor beta chains presented below share a single source sample, sequenced in a study of blood T cell repertoires in COVID-19 (dated by TCRdb to 2018 to 2021). The library was generated by the immunoSEQ multiplex PCR assay. TCRdb took over this immuneACCESS table, retaining in-frame rearrangements with V and J assigned. Such tables are incomplete; in checked studies, under half of the missing clones stem from an unresolved V gene, and the remainder is unexplained. Within this sample are about 130,000 clones, with roughly 80% of them counted one time only. Clones ranked in the top ten supply 2.4% of the sample. Sequenced material: PBMCs or T cells enriched from blood (not recorded which). Receptor source: a man aged 40-49 years with acute COVID-19.

This clone was seen once. The genes are TRBV30 and TRBJ1-1, with 11 bases fitting TRBD1. Germline V CDR1 and CDR2: GTSNPN, SVGIG (reference sequence). The V and J ends lost 2 bases and 12 bases, in that order; junction bases with no gene match: 14. The CDR3 length is 15 residues. The CDR3 bases are TGTGCCTGGAGTCCTGAGAGGACAGGGGGCGAATCGACTTTCTTT. Amino acids: CAWSPERTGGESTFF. Full variable domain (rest looked up from reference TRBV30 and TRBJ1-1): SQTIHQWPATLVQPVGSPLSLECTVEGTSNPNLYWYRQAAGRGLQLLFYSVGIGQISSEVPQNLSASRPQDRQFILSSKKLLLSDSGFYLCAWSPERTGGESTFFGQGTRLTVV.

The J gene is TRBJ1-5, the V gene TRBV7-2, with D possibly being TRBD1 (5 bases). CDR3 size: 13 residues. CDR1 and CDR2 from the germline V gene are SGHTA and FQGNSA. V gave up 1 base and J gave up 5 bases, with 6 bases separating them. As DNA, the CDR3 is TGTGCCAGCAGCTTAGTAGGGGATCAGCCCCAGCATTTT. Encoded protein: CASSLVGDQPQHF.

V gene TRBV4-1 combines with J gene TRBJ1-1; tentatively, D is TRBD1 (5 bases). Trimming shortened V by 4 bases and J by 5 bases, and 14 bases separated the two germline ends. CDR1 is MGHRA and CDR2 is YSYEKL in the germline V gene. This CDR3 is 14 amino acids long. As DNA, the CDR3 is TGCGCCAGCAGCCTTCCCCGGGAGGGGACTGAAGCTTTCTTT. Translated, it gives CASSLPREGTEAFF.

This clone was seen a single time. The rearrangement uses TRBV18 and TRBJ1-1; TRBD1 is a possible D gene (5 bases). The V and J ends lost 2 bases and 1 base respectively, with 14 bases between them. Germline CDR1 KGHSH, CDR2 LQKENI. The CDR3 is 16 amino acids. The CDR3 loop reads CASSPGSGAANTEAFF. The CDR3 DNA sequence: TGTGCCAGCTCACCAGGGTCTGGGGCTGCGAACACTGAAGCTTTCTTT. Variable domain in full (rest from reference TRBV18 and TRBJ1-1): NAGVMQNPRHLVRRRGQEARLRCSPMKGHSHVYWYRQLPEEGLKFMVYLQKENIIDESGMPKERFSAEFPKEGPSILRIQQVVRGDSAAYFCASSPGSGAANTEAFFGQGTRLTVV.